This T cell receptor (beta chain) was recovered during a study of blood T cell repertoires in COVID-19. About the research overall: T cells, B-cell-depleted T cells, or PBMCs supplied cDNA or gDNA.

This clone occurred a few times. Data came from immunoSEQ multiplex PCR; TCRdb stores just in-frame clones and leaves some out. The sample consists of around 100,000 clones, less than 90% of them appearing once. The CDR3 is made up of 15 amino acids. Trimming cost V 5 bases and J 3 bases, with 14 bases left between them. Germline CDR1 MRHNA, CDR2 SNTAGT. Sequencing used peripheral blood. This receptor was taken from a man between 25 and 39 years old in a cohort sampled during active COVID-19. The chain is built from TRBV6-4 and TRBJ1-5; a weak D match, TRBD1 (6 bases). CDR3 nucleotide sequence: TGTGCCAGCAGTACCATACAGGGACCCAATCAGCCCCAGCATTTT. This encodes CASSTIQGPNQPQHF.